This TCR beta chain was sequenced for a study of regulatory T cells in long-lasting Graves disease (dated by TCRdb to 2020 to 2022). For the study in its entirety: Patients with newly diagnosed Graves' disease had been on antithyroid drugs for under 3 months. Persistent Graves' disease patients were compared with newly diagnosed Graves' disease patients by peripheral blood TCR sequencing and RNA sequencing. The study took place in China and was registered as a clinical trial. TCR sequencing covered 13 persistent and 20 or so newly diagnosed Graves' disease patients, around 33 samples in total. On the study overall, not on this receptor specifically: Preferential use of TRBV28, TRBJ1-2 and TRBJ2-5 was observed in persistent disease, whereas TRBV20-1 and TRBJ2-1 were favored in newly diagnosed disease. Sequencing and analysis were limited to the TCR beta chain. Persistent patients shared more public clonotypes among themselves (around 3,000) than newly diagnosed patients did (more than 950). Persistent Graves' disease patients showed lower TCR Shannon entropy and fewer highly expanded clones than newly diagnosed patients, suggesting clonal expansion. The authors acknowledged the small sample size as a limitation that may reduce accuracy. Only peripheral blood was studied, because thyroid tissue, the primary lesion, was inaccessible.

The sample's time point label, decoded: newly diagnosed GD, antithyroid drugs for less than 3 months. For both TCR sequencing and RNA sequencing, RNA was extracted from PBMCs in TRIzol. The diagnosis of Graves' disease was made according to American Thyroid Association guidelines. The patients came from an endocrinology department in Xi'an, China. Each patient gave about 9.1 milliliters of peripheral blood, collected in an EDTA anticoagulant tube. Ficoll Paque Plus density gradient separation was used to isolate PBMCs, and no additional T cell sorting was done. An Agilent 2100 Bioanalyzer and agarose gel were used to check RNA quality, and a NanoDrop 2000 was used to measure RNA concentration. The library was built by means of multiplex PCR. TCRdb lists the instrument as Illumina HiSeq 4000. CDR3 regions were amplified by Arm-PCR with iRepertoire HTBI primers to construct TCR beta libraries. Before sequencing, the PCR products underwent gel purification. The paper's data handling went like this. Gene usage analysis of CDR3 amino acid clonotypes used the 60 to 80 TRBV and about 13 TRBJ segments found across samples. Filtered high-quality paired reads were merged into contigs using COPE and FqMerger. BLAST was used to align contigs to IMGT TRBV, TRBD and TRBJ reference genes, and CDR3 was defined according to IMGT. Any clonotype with a frequency above 0.1% was counted as a highly expanded clone. Repertoire diversity was measured by Shannon entropy, and V-J evenness by the Gini coefficient. Public clonotypes were defined as clonotypes shared by more than one individual. TCRdb took the public reads, trimmed them with fastp at Q25, ran MiXCR for clone calling and kept in-frame beta chains. Entries that share a CDR3 protein sequence are merged under the most common genes and DNA. The V and J calls here are based on TCRdb, not the publication. This sample has 450,000 to 600,000 distinct CDR3 sequences in its table, and about 14% of those were observed once. The ten largest clones add up to roughly a tenth of the sample.

The CDR3 numbers 18 residues from cysteine through phenylalanine. Left in the record is the CDR3 DNA by itself, 54 bases read in frame from the first base. The junction carries 25 bases between V and J, which are trimmed by 7 bases and 3 bases respectively. The germline V gene encodes CDR1 MNHNS and CDR2 SASEGT. This clonotype has a count of ten or more. The antigen it recognizes is unknown. Per-base qualities were not stored, and no clone one base away is much larger. This same sample was also part of a study on T cells in Graves' hyperthyroidism and ophthalmopathy. The second study, in turn, reports: Stable Graves' hyperthyroidism was defined as the absence of progression to ophthalmopathy over 18 months of follow-up. Hyperthyroidism patients were aged 18 to 65 years and newly diagnosed, with disease duration of less than 2 months. Patients with uncontrolled infections, other autoimmune diseases, pregnancy or lactation were excluded. Clinical symptoms, serum thyroxine and TRAb, thyroid ultrasound, and orbital computed tomography formed the basis for the diagnoses. The first round of RT-PCR for the TCR CDR3 was performed with the HTBI primer set and the Qiagen OneStep RT-PCR kit. Most expanded thyroid clonotypes (frequency above 0.001) were also found in blood, which suggests that blood repertoires may mirror thyroid immune responses. Ophthalmopathy was separated from stable hyperthyroidism by a 13 V-J signature model, with 85% to 90% sensitivity and 81% to 83% specificity obtained in cross-validation and 80%/75% obtained in testing. During validation, the model predicted progression to ophthalmopathy a median of around 7 months ahead of onset, with more than 60% sensitivity and 72.22% specificity. TCR V-J signatures able to tell the groups apart were searched for in a discovery cohort of some 100 patients, of whom 43 had Graves' ophthalmopathy and about 60 had stable Graves' hyperthyroidism. Whether ophthalmopathy could be predicted prospectively was tested in an independent validation cohort made up of roughly 20 hyperthyroidism patients plus 17 patients who later progressed to ophthalmopathy. For training and testing, the 110 or so patients in the discovery cohort were randomly divided in a 7:3 ratio. In addition, the study compared T-cell repertoires in thyroid tissue and in blood from several Graves' hyperthyroidism patients. Once sampling was done, hyperthyroidism patients were given methimazole at a starting dose of 30 mg daily, whereas ophthalmopathy patients were given high-dose intravenous methylprednisolone. Libraries were constructed in a second round of multiplex PCR, after which size selection and purification were carried out. Paired-end sequencing of the libraries was performed with 100 bp reads on an Illumina HiSeq2000. Raw data were processed with SOAPnuke, discarding reads with adapters, uncalled bases, mean Phred below 15, or no exact constant-primer or identifier match. High-quality paired reads were merged using COPE v1.2.5, and each unique nucleotide sequence was defined as a clonotype. MiTCR v1.1 was used to align clonotypes to the IMGT TRBV, TRBD and TRBJ reference segments. The analysis was restricted to V-J combinations with a frequency above 0.0001, which together covered about 99% of the repertoires. The TCS score was defined as F50 (clonal expansion) divided by E x V (chaos), with BLOSUM62-based TCRdist calculated between CDR3 peptides within each V-J. Welch's t-statistics and random forest reduced around 510 V-J features to 10 to 15, which were used in a naive Bayes classifier (R e1071). No statistical method was used to fix the sample size in advance, and group allocation was not hidden from the investigators. According to the paper, TCR Vbeta CDR3 sequencing was carried out on 135 peripheral blood samples, which came from over 40 ophthalmopathy, 75 to 80 hyperthyroidism and some 17 progressor patients.

Material: peripheral blood mononuclear cells (PBMCs), obtained at new diagnosis, from a patient treated with antithyroid drugs. The receptor was isolated from a man aged 30-40 years with Graves disease. Donor details come from another sample of the same person, matched by shared clones. The chain couples TRBV6-1 to TRBJ1-5, with the D gene too uncertain to name. DNA sequence: TGTGCCAGCAATCCCTTGTGGTCGGGCGTGGTACCCAATCAGCCCCAGCATTTT. It encodes CASNPLWSGVVPNQPQHF.